This note documents a single T cell receptor beta chain sequence. Its cognate antigen is unknown. This specimen comes from a study of Tregs in tolerant kidney transplant recipients. Study conclusions and caveats: Validation in larger populations is needed because few patients were studied. Biological reproducibility was not directly addressed, but technical replication error appeared minimal.

CDR1 SEHNR and CDR2 FQNEAQ come from the germline V gene (reference sequence). V shed 4 bases and J 3 bases; nucleotides not matched to a gene: 8. CDR3 length equals 16 residues. Generated by immunoSEQ multiplex PCR, the TCRdb table keeps only in-frame clones and is missing some. In the table there are around 52,000 clones, around 82% of which are singletons. This TCR derives from a human donor in good health. The rearrangement joins TRBV7-9 to TRBJ2-1; 8 bases map to TRBD2. The sequenced sample was CD4+ T cells from blood. This CDR3 is CASSSMRLAGYNEQFF. For the CDR3, the DNA is TGTGCCAGCAGCTCCATGAGGCTAGCGGGCTACAATGAGCAGTTCTTC.